This is a list of T cell receptor beta chains from one sample in a study of T cells in Graves' hyperthyroidism and ophthalmopathy. TCRdb called the multiplex PCR reads again in MiXCR, with one record for every CDR3 protein. This table holds about 410,000 distinct CDR3 sequences, roughly 14% found once. The specimen was blood. The source of these receptors is a man aged 18 to 30 with Graves' ophthalmopathy. The CDR3 runs from the conserved cysteine through the conserved F or W. Each record gives: V gene, CDR3 protein.

V gene: TRBV27; CDR3 protein: CASSLFPGAREQYF
V gene: TRBV18; CDR3 protein: CASSGTARNSPLHF
V gene: TRBV27; CDR3 protein: CASYRGLGETQYF
V gene: TRBV6-1; CDR3 protein: CASRMEGTTDTQYF
V gene: TRBV7-3; CDR3 protein: CASSQGGLNTEAFF
V gene: TRBV9; CDR3 protein: CASSTDREKFF
V gene: TRBV2; CDR3 protein: CASSEGSGNTIYF
V gene: TRBV3-1; CDR3 protein: CASSQASSGANVLTF
V gene: TRBV3-1; CDR3 protein: CASSEGTDTIYF
V gene: TRBV7-2; CDR3 protein: CASSLAGGGPLEQYF
V gene: TRBV11-2; CDR3 protein: CASRTASGGHNEQFF
V gene: TRBV5-1; CDR3 protein: CASSFRGQGYNEQFF
V gene: TRBV19; CDR3 protein: CASSIFARGNNEQFF
V gene: TRBV10-2; CDR3 protein: CASSDLGAEKETQYF
V gene: TRBV6-6; CDR3 protein: CASSYPLVGLARNEQFF
V gene: TRBV5-4; CDR3 protein: CASNPKSGEYQETQYF
V gene: TRBV10-2; CDR3 protein: CASSVGEFRSGNTIYF
V gene: TRBV10-3; CDR3 protein: CAIGGGRPDTQYF
V gene: TRBV7-9; CDR3 protein: CASSPKGPGLGTEAFF
V gene: TRBV4-1; CDR3 protein: CASSQEAHEQYF
V gene: TRBV9; CDR3 protein: CASSVSQTAIATDTQYF
V gene: TRBV20-1; CDR3 protein: CSARGTMDRGGGYTF
V gene: TRBV20-1; CDR3 protein: CSARTDGAPASETQYF
V gene: TRBV5-1; CDR3 protein: CASSLVPPPAETQYF
V gene: TRBV27; CDR3 protein: CASSLLGDTQYF
V gene: TRBV20-1; CDR3 protein: CSARDPDGSNQPQHF
V gene: TRBV7-9; CDR3 protein: CASSLRAGSYNEQFF
V gene: TRBV7-6; CDR3 protein: CASSLAPGDTGELFF
V gene: TRBV5-5; CDR3 protein: CASSQDRRPYNEQFF
V gene: TRBV28; CDR3 protein: CASSFEGYTF
V gene: TRBV20-1; CDR3 protein: CSAAGRPGGGANVLTF
V gene: TRBV5-6; CDR3 protein: CASRLAGGHLEQYF
V gene: TRBV19; CDR3 protein: CASSNGTVLFNEQFF
V gene: TRBV24-1; CDR3 protein: CATSETASTDTQYF
V gene: TRBV7-2; CDR3 protein: CASSLSAGVAYEQYF
V gene: TRBV9; CDR3 protein: CASSDEGGPQVYF
V gene: TRBV6-1; CDR3 protein: CASDRATNEKLFF